This T cell receptor beta chain appears in the sequencing data of a study of beta chain features in type 1 diabetes. Trimming took off 3 bases at V and 3 bases at J, with 15 bases between the two ends. Germline-derived CDR1 and CDR2 are SGHTA and FQGNSA. The length of the CDR3 is 16 residues. As every portion of the isolated RNA was reverse transcribed, the sequencing read expressed TCRB transcripts. Produced via immunoSEQ multiplex PCR; TCRdb's table is partial and in-frame only. The table lists 150,000 to 180,000 clones, over 7.5% of them singletons. This clone has more than one count but fewer than ten.

Sequencing was done on a sample of central memory CD4+ T cells from blood. The V gene is TRBV7-2, the J gene TRBJ1-5; D possibly corresponds to TRBD1 (5 bases). The sequence was obtained from a man in his late teens or twenties in good health. The CDR3: CASSLEGWGNNQPQHF. CDR3 nucleotide sequence: TGTGCCAGCAGCTTGGAGGGGTGGGGGAACAATCAGCCCCAGCATTTT.